This T cell receptor beta chain appears in the sequencing data of a study of cytomegalovirus exposure and HLA in healthy donors. In the PCR, 60 Vbeta and 13 Jbeta primers were used. This table comes from immunoSEQ multiplex PCR, and its TCRdb copy is limited to in-frame clones, with some not included. This table has fewer than 250,000 clones, about 75% appearing once. Overall study results and limits: Accurate predictions that matched the HLA-A and HLA-B alleles of most subjects were reportedly made from TCR beta sequences. The presence/absence work took it that sequencing depth was about the same across donors. In an earlier analysis, about 87% or about 30%: the productive usage of most TCR beta V segments. The authors judged a highly shared variant cluster likely a sequencing artifact.

CDR1 and CDR2 from the germline V gene are MDHEN and SYDVKM. The length of the CDR3 is 18 residues. The junction had 9 bases not matched to a gene; V was cut back by 3 bases and J by 0 bases. In this sample, this clone turned up a few times. Its specificity is not known. Source material: PBMCs. This sequence joins TRBV28 and TRBJ2-1; 9 bases match TRBD2. The receptor comes from a male donor in good health and CMV-seronegative. CDR3 region: CASSFTRTSENSYNEQFF. As DNA, the CDR3 is TGTGCCAGCAGTTTTACCCGGACTAGCGAGAACTCCTACAATGAGCAGTTCTTC.